The 30 T cell receptor beta chains reported below all come from one sample, sequenced in a study of cytotoxic CD8 clonotypes in ibrutinib-treated CLL. Using immunoSEQ multiplex PCR, the repertoire was profiled, and TCRdb retains in-frame clones only, with some absent. This table holds more than 300,000 clones, around four fifths found once. The material sequenced was PBMCs, taken before ibrutinib treatment. These receptor sequences come from a human donor with chronic lymphocytic leukemia.

This chain connects TRBV6-5 to TRBJ2-7; 10 bases fit TRBD2. Germline CDR1 is MNHEY and CDR2 is SVGAGI. Trimming cost V 0 bases and J 6 bases; bases outside gene matches: 8. This CDR3 has 16 amino acids. This CDR3 is CASSYSFGTSDVEQYF. In nucleotides, the CDR3 is TGTGCCAGCAGTTACTCGTTTGGGACTAGCGATGTCGAGCAGTACTTC.

This clone is a singleton in its sample. The chain links TRBV29-1 to TRBJ1-1; D not resolved. The ends were cut back, 3 bases at V and 2 bases at J, with 13 bases in the middle. The CDR3 is made up of 14 amino acids. Germline V gene lookup returns CDR1 SQVTM and CDR2 ANQGSEA. In nucleotides, the CDR3 is TGCAGCGTTGAGGTTAAGGGTTTTAACACTGAAGCTTTCTTT. Residues: CSVEVKGFNTEAFF. The full variable domain, completed using reference TRBV29-1 and TRBJ1-1, is SAVISQKPSRDICQRGTSLTIQCQVDSQVTMMFWYRQQPGQSLTLIATANQGSEATYESGFVIDKFPISRPNLTFSTLTVSNMSPEDSSIYLCSVEVKGFNTEAFFGQGTRLTVV.

V gene TRBV30 combines with J gene TRBJ2-3; D gene ambiguous. From germline, CDR1 is GTSNPN and CDR2 SVGIG (reference sequence). The V gene lost 3 bases and the J gene lost 7 bases, with 11 bases spanning the gap. The CDR3 runs to 12 residues. CDR3: CAWSDSPHTQYF. CDR3 coding DNA: TGTGCCTGGAGCGACTCTCCTCATACGCAGTATTTT.

This clone was observed once. A much larger clone lies a single base off, so this may be a read error. In DNA form, the CDR3 reads TGTGCCAGCAGTGACGGGACTAGCGGGAGGAATGAGCAGTTCTTC. Translating it yields CASSDGTSGRNEQFF. This chain joins TRBV27 and TRBJ2-1; TRBD2 matches at 15 bases. J lost 7 bases, V lost 5 bases, and 3 bases had no gene match. Germline V gene lookup returns CDR1 MNHEY and CDR2 SMNVEV (reference sequence). The CDR3 is made up of 15 amino acids.

The CDR3 sequence is CASNAGRAGNQPQHF. DNA for the CDR3: TGTGCCAGCAATGCTGGGAGGGCCGGCAATCAGCCCCAGCATTTT. This chain joins TRBV19 and TRBJ1-5; no definite D call. Germline loops: CDR1 LNHDA, CDR2 SQIVND (reference sequence). Trimming removed 9 bases from V and 2 bases from J, with 17 bases in between. The CDR3 consists of 15 residues. Complete variable domain (other parts from reference TRBV19 and TRBJ1-5): DGGITQSPKYLFRKEGQNVTLSCEQNLNHDAMYWYRQDPGQGLRLIYYSQIVNDFQKGDIAEGYSVSREKKESFPLTVTSAQKNPTAFYLCASNAGRAGNQPQHFGDGTRLSIL.

There are a few counts of this clone. The chain has TRBV30 and TRBJ2-7, with D uncertain. The CDR3 has 13 amino acids. Deletions cut 0 bases from V and 2 bases from J, with 8 bases between. Germline CDR1 and CDR2: GTSNPN and SVGIG (reference sequence). This CDR3 is CAWSVARTYEQYF. Written as DNA, the CDR3 is TGTGCCTGGAGTGTAGCCAGGACCTACGAGCAGTACTTC. Using reference TRBV30 and TRBJ2-7 for the parts outside the CDR3, the full variable domain is SQTIHQWPATLVQPVGSPLSLECTVEGTSNPNLYWYRQAAGRGLQLLFYSVGIGQISSEVPQNLSASRPQDRQFILSSKKLLLSDSGFYLCAWSVARTYEQYFGPGTRLTVT.

J is TRBJ2-1 and V is TRBV7-9; the D gene is possibly TRBD1 (6 bases). The V gene's germline CDR1 is SEHNR and CDR2 FQNEAQ (reference sequence). The CDR3 sequence is 16 residues long. V lost 5 bases, J lost 0 bases, and 14 bases lay in between. This CDR3 reads CASSPQGPGSYNEQFF. CDR3 sequence (DNA): TGTGCCAGCAGCCCCCAGGGGCCCGGCTCCTACAATGAGCAGTTCTTC.

The rearrangement uses TRBV27 and TRBJ2-5; no definite D call. V was cut by 2 bases and J by 0 bases, with 19 bases left in between. Looked up from germline, CDR1 is MNHEY and CDR2 is SMNVEV (reference sequence). This CDR3 spans 18 amino acids. Here the CDR3 reads CASSLNLASHSYQETQYF. DNA of the CDR3: TGTGCCAGCAGTTTAAATCTCGCATCACATTCCTACCAAGAGACCCAGTACTTC.

This clone has a handful of counts. The chain couples TRBV2 to TRBJ1-3, with D hard to call. The CDR3 is made up of 14 amino acids. V shed 6 bases and J shed 0 bases, with 9 bases lying between them. The germline V gene encodes CDR1 SNHLY and CDR2 FYNNEI. The CDR3 DNA is TGTGCCAGCAGCCAGGTCAGCTCTGGAAACACCATATATTTT. Protein product: CASSQVSSGNTIYF.

V and J are TRBV6-5 and TRBJ2-2, with a possible D match to TRBD1 (5 bases). Germline lookup yields CDR1 MNHEY and CDR2 SVGAGI. This CDR3 region has 15 residues. V was shortened by 6 bases and J by 4 bases, with 15 bases between the two germline ends. CDR3 coding DNA: TGTGCCAGCAGGAATCGACAGCGAAGCACCGGGGAGCTGTTTTTT. Amino acids: CASRNRQRSTGELFF.

This clone was observed a few times. The chain uses TRBV4-1 and TRBJ2-3, with D perhaps TRBD2 (6 bases). The CDR3 runs to 15 residues. V was cut by 3 bases and J by 0 bases, with 10 bases left in between. CDR1 is MGHRA and CDR2 is YSYEKL in the germline V gene. The CDR3 here is CASSHVAASTDTQYF. DNA of the CDR3: TGCGCCAGCAGCCATGTAGCGGCTAGCACAGATACGCAGTATTTT.

The V gene is TRBV28, the J gene TRBJ2-7; D is uncertain. Germline CDR1 MDHEN, CDR2 SYDVKM. V lost 10 bases and J lost 1, with 8 bases in between. CDR3 length: 11 amino acids. The CDR3 region is CAKEGSYEQYF. DNA for the CDR3: TGTGCCAAAGAAGGGTCCTACGAGCAGTACTTC.

The chain carries TRBV29-1 and TRBJ1-1; D may be TRBD1 (5 bases). The CDR3 extends over 12 amino acids. The V end lost 6 bases, the J end lost 11 bases, and 19 bases lay between the germline ends. Germline V lookup: CDR1 SQVTM, CDR2 ANQGSEA. The CDR3: CSVPGTHEFAFF. CDR3 DNA: TGCAGCGTCCCGGGGACGCACGAATTTGCTTTCTTT.

V usage is TRBV11-3 and J usage is TRBJ2-1, with no clear D. Looked up from germline, CDR1 is SGHNT and CDR2 is YENEEA. This CDR3 spans 14 amino acids. V was cut by 4 bases and J by 2 bases, with 9 bases left in between. The CDR3 protein is CASSSGGAYNEQFF. CDR3 DNA: TGTGCCAGCAGCTCCGGTGGGGCCTACAATGAGCAGTTCTTC.

Comment on this clone: The DNA is omitted, as the CDR3 cannot be located on it reliably, and the CDR3 follows TCRdb's listing. The chain links TRBV6-5 to TRBJ2-3; the table's D call, TRBD2, was not checked against the DNA. The CDR3 is 14 amino acids in total, end residues counted. Germline-derived CDR1 and CDR2 are MNHEY and SVGAGI. This chain's CDR3 is CASSTSDYSDTQYF.

The chain is built from TRBV6-6 and TRBJ2-7; a weak D match, TRBD2 (5 bases). V lost 7 bases to trimming and J lost 3 bases, with 13 bases between them. The V gene's germline CDR1 is MNHNY and CDR2 SVGAGI (reference sequence). CDR3 length equals 13 residues. This CDR3 reads CASTMVRGYEQYF. The CDR3 DNA reads TGTGCCAGCACCATGGTCCGGGGCTACGAGCAGTACTTC.

This chain links TRBV5-6 with TRBJ1-2, with no clear D. The length of the CDR3 is 12 residues. Trimming shortened V by 5 bases and J by 4 bases, and 9 bases separated the two germline ends. CDR1 is SGHDT, CDR2 YYEEEE, per germline. The CDR3 region has the DNA TGTGCCAGCAGTGGAGGAGTCTATGGCTACACCTTC. Protein sequence: CASSGGVYGYTF.

V is TRBV4-3 and J is TRBJ2-7; the D gene is possibly TRBD2 (6 bases). Germline values: CDR1 LGHNA, CDR2 YSLEER. The CDR3 runs to 16 residues. V lost 2 bases and J 4 bases, leaving 18 bases between the germline ends. CDR3 DNA: TGCGCCAGCAGCCAATCCCCTGGGGGGAGTGGTTACGAGCAGTACTTC. Its translation is CASSQSPGGSGYEQYF.

This clone was seen more than once but under ten times. The chain carries TRBV6-6 and TRBJ2-7; no clear D gene. Germline-derived CDR1 and CDR2 are MNHNY and SVGAGI (reference sequence). V shed 4 bases and J shed 2 bases, with 6 bases lying between them. The length of the CDR3 is 12 residues. The CDR3 is CASSSVPYEQYF. In DNA form, the CDR3 reads TGTGCCAGCAGTTCCGTCCCCTACGAGCAGTACTTC.

The chain carries TRBV7-9 and TRBJ2-5; weak D call: TRBD2 (6 bases). Germline CDR1 is SEHNR and CDR2 is FQNEAQ (reference sequence). V lost 3 bases, J lost 5 bases, and 16 bases lay in between. CDR3 length: 15 amino acids. The CDR3 DNA reads as TGTGCCAGCAGCTTTGAGGGAGGAAATGGCGAGACCCAGTACTTC. As protein: CASSFEGGNGETQYF.

On this clone: Other DNA sequences of this sample code for an identical CDR3. This chain uses TRBV25-1 with TRBJ1-5; no reliable D call. The CDR3 length is 12 residues. CDR1 MGHDK and CDR2 SYGVNS come from the germline V gene. The V gene lost 0 bases and the J gene lost 7 bases, with 4 bases spanning the gap. The CDR3 coding sequence is TGTGCCAGCAGTGAATATAACCAGCCCCAGCATTTT. This sequence encodes CASSEYNQPQHF.

The rearrangement links TRBV5-1 to TRBJ2-1; 11 bases match TRBD2. Unmatched junction bases numbered 24, after V lost 0 bases and J lost 7 bases. Per germline, CDR1 SGHRS and CDR2 YFSETQ. The CDR3 covers 22 residues. The CDR3, as DNA: TGCGCCAGCAGCTTGGAATACGGGACAGGAAAGTGGCTAGCGGGAGGAAGGAATGAGCAGTTCTTC. It translates to CASSLEYGTGKWLAGGRNEQFF.

This clone was seen a few times. V is TRBV10-3 and J is TRBJ2-1, with TRBD2 matching over 14 bases. J gave up 8 bases and V 4 bases, and 1 base lay outside the gene matches. The CDR3 length is 14 residues. Germline CDR1 ENHRY, CDR2 SYGVKD. The CDR3 DNA reads TGTGCCATCAGTGGACTAGCGGGAGGGGATGAGCAGTTCTTC. Its translation: CAISGLAGGDEQFF.

In this sample, this clone turned up once. The genes are TRBV27 and TRBJ2-2; TRBD1 matches 8 bases. The CDR3 runs 16 residues. Germline CDR1 and CDR2: MNHEY and SMNVEV (reference sequence). V was pared by 4 bases and J by 3 bases, with 7 bases of the junction left unmatched. CDR3 amino acids: CASSYRQGKDTGELFF. CDR3 in DNA: TGTGCCAGCAGTTATCGACAGGGGAAGGACACCGGGGAGCTGTTTTTT.

The V call is TRBV11-2, the J call TRBJ2-7; D gene ambiguous. The CDR3 runs 11 residues. Trimming took 5 bases from V and 3 from J, leaving 5 bases between them. Germline V gives CDR1 SGHAT, CDR2 FQNNGV. In nucleotides, the CDR3 is TGTGCCAGCAGCGGTGGCTACGAGCAGTACTTC. Residues: CASSGGYEQYF.

The chain uses TRBV7-9 and TRBJ1-2, with a possible D match to TRBD1 (5 bases). CDR3 size: 14 residues. V lost 3 bases, J lost 4 bases, and 12 bases lay in between. CDR1 is SEHNR and CDR2 is FQNEAQ in the germline V gene (reference sequence). CDR3 nucleotide sequence: TGTGCCAGCAGCTTCCAACCGACAGTCTATGGCTACACCTTC. Translation: CASSFQPTVYGYTF.

This rearrangement joins TRBV4-3 to TRBJ2-1, with 7 bases that match TRBD1. V lost 0 bases to trimming and J lost 5 bases; unmatched junction nucleotides: 16. The CDR3 has 19 residues. Germline loops: CDR1 LGHNA, CDR2 YSLEER. As DNA, the CDR3 is TGCGCCAGCAGCCAAGAGAGACAGGGTTATATTAGTAAGGACAATGAGCAGTTCTTC. Encoded protein: CASSQERQGYISKDNEQFF.

J is TRBJ2-7 and V is TRBV13; tentative D call: TRBD2 (6 bases). Germline V gives CDR1 PRHDT, CDR2 FYEKMQ (reference sequence). Trimming took 4 bases from V and 1 from J, leaving 14 bases between them. The CDR3 contains 15 residues. The DNA of the CDR3 is TGTGCCAGCAGCTCCAGAGATAGCGGTTCCTACGAGCAGTACTTC. Protein product: CASSSRDSGSYEQYF.

This clone was counted once. The rearrangement joins TRBV4-1 to TRBJ1-2; TRBD1 matches at 9 bases. CDR3 length: 18 amino acids. After removal of 0 bases from V and 4 bases from J, the junction contained 12 bases not matched to a gene. Germline CDR1 reads MGHRA; CDR2 reads YSYEKL. The CDR3 reads CASSQEWFRTGGGYGYTF. CDR3 coding DNA: TGCGCCAGCAGCCAAGAGTGGTTTAGAACAGGGGGCGGCTATGGCTACACCTTC.

The V gene is TRBV19, the J gene TRBJ2-1; D is unclear. The germline CDR1 and CDR2 sequences are LNHDA and SQIVND (reference sequence). The CDR3 is made up of 15 amino acids. V shed 1 base and J shed 3 bases, with 10 bases lying between them. The chain's CDR3 is CASSIGPGDYNEQFF. As DNA, the CDR3 is TGTGCCAGTAGTATAGGCCCAGGCGACTACAATGAGCAGTTCTTC.